Listed here are 19 T cell receptor beta chains from one sample, sequenced in a study of patients and donors after allogeneic stem cell transplantation (dated by TCRdb to the early 2020s). The protocol used for the library was RT-PCR. TCRdb lists the instrument as NextSeq 550. TCRdb applied fastp at Q25 and MiXCR to the public reads, then kept only in-frame beta chains. Each CDR3 protein appears once, grouped with its most common genes and DNA. The sample contains fewer than 200,000 distinct CDR3 sequences, about 32% of them found a single time. Around 3% of the sample rests with the top ten. Sequenced: blood, either unsorted or a sorted T cell fraction (not recorded which). The receptors derive from a human donor who was either an allogeneic HSCT recipient or a stem cell or donor lymphocyte infusion donor (not recorded which). It is not recorded whose cells these are; they may come from a transplant donor.

J is TRBJ2-1 and V is TRBV4-3; D is uncertain. Trimming pared 0 bases from V and 4 bases from J, leaving 13 bases between. There are 16 residues in the CDR3. Germline CDR1 LGHNA, CDR2 YSLEER. In nucleotides, the CDR3 is TGCGCCAGCAGCCAAGATAGGAGCCCTGGGTACAATGAGCAGTTCTTC. The encoded protein is CASSQDRSPGYNEQFF.

For the CDR3, the DNA is TGTGCCAGCAGCCGGGCTCCAGGGGGAAGCACAGATACGCAGTATTTT. This codes for CASSRAPGGSTDTQYF. This sequence joins TRBV3-1 and TRBJ2-3; 7 nucleotides agree with TRBD1. CDR1 LGHDT and CDR2 YNNKEL come from the germline V gene (reference sequence). This CDR3 contains 16 residues. Germline trimming cut 4 bases from V and 0 bases from J; bases unmatched to any gene: 7.

A few counts support this clonotype. This chain connects TRBV12-3 or TRBV12-4 to TRBJ2-1, with no clear D. Trimming took off 2 bases at V and 7 bases at J, with 9 bases between the two ends. CDR3 length: 13 amino acids. For the CDR3, the DNA is TGTGCCAGCAGTTTATCGTTGGGTAATGAGCAGTTCTTC. Translating gives CASSLSLGNEQFF.

The rearrangement uses TRBV18 and TRBJ2-1; D is undetermined. The CDR3 length is 12 residues. Germline V CDR1 and CDR2: KGHSH, LQKENI. V was trimmed by 10 bases and J by 7 bases, leaving 14 bases between them. CDR3 residues: CATTYDPNEQFF. CDR3 DNA sequence: TGTGCCACCACCTACGACCCTAATGAGCAGTTCTTC.

This clonotype was seen a few times. The rearrangement joins TRBV27 to TRBJ2-1, with 8 nucleotides matching TRBD2. The CDR3 is made up of 14 amino acids. The germline CDR1 and CDR2 sequences are MNHEY and SMNVEV (reference sequence). V shed 8 bases and J 4 bases; nucleotides not matched to a gene: 7. CDR3: CASCSGTHYNEQFF. CDR3 DNA sequence: TGTGCCAGCTGTAGCGGGACCCATTACAATGAGCAGTTCTTC.

The J gene is TRBJ2-7, the V gene TRBV6-6, with a tentative D call TRBD1 (5 bases). The CDR3 totals 12 residues. Germline assignment: CDR1 MNHNY and CDR2 SVGAGI (reference sequence). The ends were cut back, 4 bases at V and 7 bases at J, with 11 bases in the middle. This CDR3 is CASSWTPAEQYF. CDR3 bases: TGTGCCAGCAGTTGGACACCCGCAGAGCAGTACTTC.

This clonotype was detected a few times. The chain has TRBV5-5 and TRBJ2-3; 11 nucleotides align to TRBD1. V lost 4 bases and J lost 4; bases outside the gene matches: 5. Germline values: CDR1 SGHKS, CDR2 YYEKEE (reference sequence). The CDR3 runs 15 residues. This chain's CDR3 is CASSNRDRGSDTQYF. As DNA, the CDR3 is TGTGCCAGCAGCAACCGGGACAGGGGGTCAGATACGCAGTATTTT. The full variable domain, with the rest looked up from reference TRBV5-5 and TRBJ2-3, is DAGVTQSPTHLIKTRGQQVTLRCSPISGHKSVSWYQQVLGQGPQFIFQYYEKEERGRGNFPDRFSARQFPNYSSELNVNALLLGDSALYLCASSNRDRGSDTQYFGPGTRLTVL.

The gene calls are TRBV6-2 or TRBV6-3 and TRBJ1-1; D not certain. This CDR3 comprises 16 residues. V lost 0 bases and J 0 bases, leaving 11 bases between the germline ends. The germline CDR1 and CDR2 sequences are MNHEY and SVGEGT. The CDR3: CASSYSRGIMNTEAFF. CDR3 sequence (DNA): TGTGCCAGCAGTTACTCGAGAGGGATAATGAACACTGAAGCTTTCTTT.

This rearrangement joins TRBV7-2 to TRBJ1-3; the D is unclear. Germline V gene data show CDR1 as SGHTA and CDR2 as FQGNSA. Trimming left V 1 base short and J 4 bases short, with 5 bases between. This CDR3 has 13 amino acids. In nucleotides, the CDR3 is TGTGCCAGCAGCTTAGTCTCGGGAAACACCATATATTTT. It yields the protein CASSLVSGNTIYF.

The chain uses TRBV9 and TRBJ2-2; D gene uncertain. The germline V gene has CDR1 SGDLS and CDR2 YYNGEE. V was cut by 1 base and J by 4 bases, with 11 bases left in between. The CDR3 contains 15 residues. CDR3 residues: CASSVSGPGTGELFF. CDR3 DNA sequence: TGTGCCAGCAGCGTATCCGGGCCGGGCACCGGGGAGCTGTTTTTT. The full variable domain, in which reference TRBV9 and TRBJ2-2 provide the parts outside the CDR3, is DSGVTQTPKHLITATGQRVTLRCSPRSGDLSVYWYQQSLDQGLQFLIQYYNGEERAKGNILERFSAQQFPDLHSELNLSSLELGDSALYFCASSVSGPGTGELFFGEGSRLTVL.

In its sample, this clonotype was seen a few times. The chain carries TRBV20-1 and TRBJ2-7; unclear D gene. The length of the CDR3 is 11 residues. Per the germline V gene, CDR1 is DFQATT and CDR2 is SNEGSKA (reference sequence). Trimming pared 4 bases from V and 3 bases from J, leaving 7 bases between. The CDR3 DNA reads as TGCAGTGCTATCCTCGACTACGAGCAGTACTTC. It yields the protein CSAILDYEQYF.

A single count supports this clonotype. The V call is TRBV28, the J call TRBJ2-5; D ambiguous. The germline V gene has CDR1 MDHEN and CDR2 SYDVKM. Trimming removed 4 bases from V and 4 bases from J, with 10 bases in between. The CDR3 is made up of 13 amino acids. This CDR3 is CASSSGPPETQYF. CDR3 bases: TGTGCCAGCAGTTCGGGCCCCCCAGAGACCCAGTACTTC.

This clonotype has only a few counts. V usage is TRBV4-3 and J usage is TRBJ2-7, with 7 bases identical to TRBD1. The germline gives CDR1 LGHNA, CDR2 YSLEER. The CDR3 length is 15 residues. After removal of 0 bases from V and 1 base from J, the junction contained 3 bases not matched to a gene. CDR3 residues: CASSQDGTVSYEQYF. CDR3 nucleotide sequence: TGCGCCAGCAGCCAAGACGGGACAGTTTCCTACGAGCAGTACTTC.

The chain links TRBV10-3 to TRBJ2-7; the match to TRBD2 covers 13 bases. Germline values: CDR1 ENHRY, CDR2 SYGVKD. The CDR3 has 18 amino acids. J gave up 0 bases and V 3 bases, and 8 bases lay outside the gene matches. This CDR3 reads CAISEGGTSGKISYEQYF. DNA for the CDR3: TGTGCCATCAGTGAAGGGGGGACTAGCGGGAAGATCTCCTACGAGCAGTACTTC.

This clonotype was seen just once. The DNA for the CDR3 is TGTGCCAGCTCACCATTTCAGGCTGGGGCCAACGTCCTGACTTTC. Protein: CASSPFQAGANVLTF. The chain couples TRBV18 to TRBJ2-6; no reliable D call. This CDR3 is built from 15 residues. Germline CDR1 KGHSH, CDR2 LQKENI. Trimming took off 2 bases at V and 2 bases at J, with 7 bases between the two ends.

This clonotype has a handful of counts. This rearrangement joins TRBV7-9 to TRBJ1-5; no clear D gene. Germline CDR1 is SEHNR and CDR2 is FQNEAQ (reference sequence). V lost 9 bases and J lost 2, with 14 bases in between. The CDR3 consists of 14 residues. The CDR3 is CASTLGVGNQPQHF. DNA of the CDR3: TGTGCCAGTACTCTGGGCGTGGGCAATCAGCCCCAGCATTTT.

This clonotype appeared a few times. V is TRBV20-1 and J is TRBJ1-4; unclear D gene. Germline CDR1 and CDR2: DFQATT and SNEGSKA (reference sequence). V shed 3 bases and J shed 2 bases, with 10 bases lying between them. This CDR3 contains 14 residues. The CDR3 region is CSASSGFTNEKLFF. For the CDR3, the DNA is TGCAGTGCTAGCTCGGGATTTACTAATGAAAAACTGTTTTTT.

This clonotype was seen more than once but under ten times. V is TRBV12-3 or TRBV12-4 and J is TRBJ2-5; 7 nucleotides match TRBD2. Trimming at V came to 5 bases and at J to 2 bases, leaving 11 bases not matched to a gene. The CDR3 is made up of 16 amino acids. CDR3 sequence reads: CASSPLNLAAQETQYF. As DNA, the CDR3 is TGTGCCAGCAGTCCGCTCAATCTAGCGGCTCAAGAGACCCAGTACTTC.

V usage is TRBV5-1 and J usage is TRBJ2-3, with D perhaps TRBD1 (6 bases). This CDR3 has 16 residues. CDR1 and CDR2 from the germline V gene are SGHRS and YFSETQ. Trimming took 2 bases from V and 2 from J, leaving 15 bases between them. CDR3 bases: TGCGCCAGCAGCTTAGGGACATCGGCATACACAGATACGCAGTATTTT. Its protein product is CASSLGTSAYTDTQYF.